The rows below give T cell receptor beta chains drawn from one sample of a study of T-cell reconstitution after alpha-beta-depleted transplantation in children. Via MiXCR, TCRdb re-called the PCR reads, giving one row per CDR3 protein. The data contain 170,000 or so distinct CDR3 sequences, about 6.3% of them singletons. This material consisted of PBMCs from the stem cell graft donor, taken from the stem cell graft. The receptor source for this set is a human donor who donated a stem cell graft to a child with Wiskott-Aldrich syndrome. Each CDR3 is given with its conserved first and last residue. D genes are given only for firm matches. The size field is filled for only some rows; it gives once, few, many or a size class.

d_call clone_size j_call v_call cdr3_aa cdr3_nt
TRBD2 NA TRBJ2-3 TRBV4-1 CASSQWERGAVDTQYF TGCGCCAGCAGCCAATGGGAGCGGGGGGCGGTAGATACGCAGTATTTT
NA many TRBJ2-3 TRBV5-5 CASANTDTQYF TGTGCCTCCGCGAATACAGATACGCAGTATTTT
TRBD2 many TRBJ2-1 TRBV27 CASSNQRRLADGNEQFF TGTGCCAGCAGCAACCAACGCCGACTAGCGGATGGGAATGAGCAGTTCTTC
NA many TRBJ1-1 TRBV20-1 CSARYYTEAFF TGCAGTGCTAGATATTACACTGAAGCTTTCTTT
NA many TRBJ1-1 TRBV29-1 CSVERQSNTEAFF TGCAGCGTTGAAAGACAGTCAAACACTGAAGCTTTCTTT
NA NA TRBJ1-1 TRBV18 CASSPRPRSDMNTEAFF TGTGCCAGCTCACCACGTCCGCGGAGTGACATGAACACTGAAGCTTTCTTT
NA few TRBJ2-7 TRBV7-8 CASSLSERNYEQYF TGTGCCAGCAGCTTATCCGAGCGGAACTACGAGCAGTACTTC
NA many TRBJ2-1 TRBV20-1 CSARARQASSYNEQFF TGCAGTGCTAGGGCACGACAGGCGAGCTCCTACAATGAGCAGTTCTTC
NA many TRBJ1-1 TRBV27 CASSLSRGQAFF TGTGCCAGCAGTTTATCAAGAGGCCAAGCTTTCTTT
TRBD1 many TRBJ2-6 TRBV5-1 CASSLGQGAISTGANVLTF TGCGCCAGCAGCTTGGGACAGGGGGCTATCTCTACTGGGGCCAACGTCCTGACTTTC
NA many TRBJ2-7 TRBV29-1 CSVASINRDPRLYEQYF TGCAGCGTTGCTTCCATAAACAGGGACCCTCGTCTCTACGAGCAGTACTTC
TRBD2 many TRBJ2-1 TRBV5-1 CASSAGLAGNEQFF TGCGCCAGCAGCGCGGGACTAGCGGGGAATGAGCAGTTCTTC
NA many TRBJ2-2 TRBV14 CASSSNRAGAGGELFF TGTGCCAGCAGCTCGAATCGCGCTGGGGCTGGCGGGGAGCTGTTTTTT
NA once TRBJ2-2 TRBV10-3 CAIKPLKGNTGELFF TGTGCCATCAAACCCCTCAAAGGGAACACCGGGGAGCTGTTTTTT
TRBD1 many TRBJ2-2 TRBV12-3/TRBV12-4 CASTLGAGQGVGELFF TGTGCCAGCACTTTGGGAGCCGGACAGGGTGTGGGGGAGCTGTTTTTT
NA many TRBJ2-3 TRBV12-3/TRBV12-4 CASTRDRSDTQYF TGTGCCAGCACCCGGGACCGTTCGGATACGCAGTATTTT
TRBD1 many TRBJ1-4 TRBV20-1 CSARSDRGDREKLFF TGCAGTGCTAGATCGGACAGGGGAGATAGGGAAAAACTGTTTTTT
TRBD1 many TRBJ2-4 TRBV7-2 CASSSRTGENIQYF TGTGCCAGCAGCTCCCGGACAGGGGAAAACATTCAGTACTTC
NA many TRBJ2-2 TRBV11-2 CASSLVRGTNTGELFF TGTGCCAGCAGCTTAGTAAGGGGCACGAACACCGGGGAGCTGTTTTTT
NA NA TRBJ2-2 TRBV2 CASKTDRPNTGELFF TGTGCCAGCAAGACAGACAGGCCCAACACCGGGGAGCTGTTTTTT
NA many TRBJ2-1 TRBV5-1 CASSSGAGAYNEQFF TGCGCCAGCAGCTCCGGGGCGGGTGCTTACAATGAGCAGTTCTTC
NA many TRBJ2-3 TRBV6-1 CASSEAVGDADTQYF TGTGCCAGCAGTGAAGCGGTGGGCGACGCAGATACGCAGTATTTT
NA many TRBJ1-5 TRBV6-1 CASSGDQPQHF TGTGCCAGCAGCGGGGATCAGCCCCAGCATTTT
TRBD2 many TRBJ2-3 TRBV12-3/TRBV12-4 CASSPHRGSGAGDTQYF TGTGCCAGCAGTCCCCATAGGGGTAGCGGGGCAGGAGATACGCAGTATTTT
TRBD1 many TRBJ2-2 TRBV10-2 CASSEPRGRKVGELFF TGCGCCAGCAGTGAACCCAGGGGGCGAAAGGTCGGGGAGCTGTTTTTT
NA few TRBJ2-7 TRBV12-3/TRBV12-4 CASSPPRSRGTYEQYF TGTGCCAGCAGCCCGCCTAGGAGCAGAGGTACCTACGAGCAGTACTTC
TRBD1 many TRBJ1-5 TRBV12-3/TRBV12-4 CASSRQGLSQPQHF TGTGCCAGCAGTCGACAGGGCCTCTCTCAGCCCCAGCATTTT
NA many TRBJ2-3 TRBV7-2 CASSLGGATDTQYF TGTGCCAGCAGTTTGGGGGGGGCCACAGATACGCAGTATTTT
NA many TRBJ2-7 TRBV13 CASSFRDTDYEQYF TGTGCCAGCAGCTTTCGGGACACCGACTACGAGCAGTACTTC
TRBD2 NA TRBJ2-3 TRBV4-2 CASSQSGSGGDTQYF TGTGCCAGCAGCCAAAGCGGGAGCGGGGGCGATACGCAGTATTTT
NA few TRBJ1-5 TRBV6-6 CASSFPYQPQHF TGTGCCAGCAGTTTTCCTTATCAGCCCCAGCATTTT
NA many TRBJ1-4 TRBV20-1 CSARGEGFNEKLFF TGCAGTGCTAGAGGGGAGGGATTTAATGAAAAACTGTTTTTT
TRBD2 few TRBJ2-3 TRBV2 CASSETSSTDTQYF TGTGCCAGCAGTGAGACTAGCAGCACAGATACGCAGTATTTT
NA many TRBJ2-2 TRBV4-3 CASSHPQGRNTGELFF TGCGCCAGCAGCCACCCACAGGGCCGGAACACCGGGGAGCTGTTTTTT
TRBD1 many TRBJ2-3 TRBV18 CASSASATGAADTQYF TGTGCCAGCTCAGCCTCCGCGACAGGGGCTGCAGATACGCAGTATTTT
NA few TRBJ1-1 TRBV10-3 CAISERTGSGEAFF TGTGCCATCAGTGAGAGAACGGGCTCCGGTGAAGCTTTCTTT
NA many TRBJ1-1 TRBV20-1 CSARREFAEAFF TGCAGTGCTAGGCGGGAATTCGCTGAAGCTTTCTTT
NA NA TRBJ1-1 TRBV6-2/TRBV6-3 CASIGPTGRNKNTEAFF TGTGCCAGCATCGGACCCACTGGGAGGAATAAGAACACTGAAGCTTTCTTT
NA NA TRBJ1-6 TRBV27 CASSWIGQPGPLSPLHF TGTGCCAGCAGTTGGATAGGACAGCCAGGTCCGCTTTCACCCCTCCACTTT
TRBD1 many TRBJ1-5 TRBV7-2 CASGQGADQPQHF TGTGCCAGCGGACAGGGGGCCGATCAGCCCCAGCATTTT
NA many TRBJ2-5 TRBV20-1 CSASWRNQETQYF TGCAGTGCTAGTTGGCGGAACCAAGAGACCCAGTACTTC
NA few TRBJ2-7 TRBV11-3 CASLPRAGKHSYEQYF TGTGCCAGCCTCCCCCGAGCAGGGAAACACTCCTACGAGCAGTACTTC
NA few TRBJ2-4 TRBV7-6 CASSLAARGVGNIQYF TGTGCCAGCAGCTTAGCGGCCCGGGGTGTGGGAAACATTCAGTACTTC
NA many TRBJ1-1 TRBV5-6 CASSSGGRVNTEAFF TGTGCCAGCAGCTCAGGAGGCAGAGTGAACACTGAAGCTTTCTTT
NA few TRBJ2-7 TRBV18 CASSPLMARQPVVYEQYF TGTGCCAGCTCACCACTTATGGCGAGGCAGCCAGTGGTCTACGAGCAGTACTTC
NA few TRBJ2-6 TRBV7-2 CASIRDPSGANVLTF TGTGCCAGCATCCGAGACCCCTCTGGGGCCAACGTCCTGACTTTC
NA many TRBJ1-2 TRBV20-1 CSARVGSPAVGYGYTF TGCAGTGCTAGAGTGGGCAGCCCGGCTGTAGGGTATGGCTACACCTTC
TRBD1 NA TRBJ1-1 TRBV3-1 CASSPLDRVTEAFF TGTGCCAGCAGCCCCCTGGACAGGGTCACTGAAGCTTTCTTT
TRBD2 NA TRBJ2-5 TRBV11-2 CASSSGDFSSGMIKVTQYF TGTGCCAGCAGCTCCGGCGATTTTTCTAGCGGGATGATAAAGGTGACCCAGTACTTC
NA few TRBJ2-3 TRBV7-2 CASSLVGTPSTDTQYF TGTGCCAGCAGCCTAGTGGGGACTCCGAGCACAGATACGCAGTATTTT
NA many TRBJ1-2 TRBV5-1 CASSVTGTGSGYTF TGCGCCAGCAGCGTTACCGGGACCGGCTCCGGCTACACCTTC
TRBD2 NA TRBJ2-1 TRBV5-1 CASSRGGASYNEQFF TGCGCCAGCAGCCGCGGGGGGGCTTCGTACAATGAGCAGTTCTTC
TRBD1 many TRBJ1-2 TRBV5-1 CASSETGGNYGYTF TGCGCCAGCAGCGAAACAGGGGGCAACTATGGCTACACCTTC
NA many TRBJ2-4 TRBV12-3/TRBV12-4 CASSSPRLIAKNIQYF TGTGCCAGCAGTTCCCCACGGCTGATAGCCAAAAACATTCAGTACTTC
NA many TRBJ1-1 TRBV25-1 CASSGGVSTEAFF TGTGCCAGCAGTGGAGGGGTGTCAACTGAAGCTTTCTTT
NA NA TRBJ2-7 TRBV29-1 CSVNWGYEQYF TGCAGCGTAAACTGGGGGTACGAGCAGTACTTC
NA many TRBJ2-5 TRBV11-2 CASSYTGSGTQYF TGTGCCAGCAGTTATACAGGGTCTGGGACCCAGTACTTC
NA many TRBJ1-1 TRBV9 CASSRQLNTEAFF TGTGCCAGCAGCCGACAGTTGAACACTGAAGCTTTCTTT
TRBD2 few TRBJ2-5 TRBV7-6 CASSLASSGGAWETQYF TGTGCCAGCAGCTTAGCGTCAAGCGGGGGGGCCTGGGAGACCCAGTACTTC
NA many TRBJ2-7 TRBV5-1 CASAAGNEQYF TGCGCCAGCGCCGCGGGAAACGAGCAGTACTTC